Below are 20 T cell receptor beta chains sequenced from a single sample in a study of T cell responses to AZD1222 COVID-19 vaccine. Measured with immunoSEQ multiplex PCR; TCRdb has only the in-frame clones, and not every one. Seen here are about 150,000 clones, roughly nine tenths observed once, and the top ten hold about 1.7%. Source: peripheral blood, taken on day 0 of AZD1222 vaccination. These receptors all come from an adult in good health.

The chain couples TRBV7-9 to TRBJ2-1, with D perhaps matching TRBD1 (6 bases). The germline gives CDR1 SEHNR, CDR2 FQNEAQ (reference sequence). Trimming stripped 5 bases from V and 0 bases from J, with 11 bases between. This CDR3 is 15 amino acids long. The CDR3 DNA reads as TGTGCCAGCAGCCAGGACAGTAGCTCCTACAATGAGCAGTTCTTC. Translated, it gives CASSQDSSSYNEQFF. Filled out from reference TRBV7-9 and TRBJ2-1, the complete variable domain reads DTGVSQNPRHKITKRGQNVTFRCDPISEHNRLYWYRQTLGQGPEFLTYFQNEAQLEKSRLLSDRFSAERPKGSFSTLEIQRTEQGDSAMYLCASSQDSSSYNEQFFGPGTRLTVL.

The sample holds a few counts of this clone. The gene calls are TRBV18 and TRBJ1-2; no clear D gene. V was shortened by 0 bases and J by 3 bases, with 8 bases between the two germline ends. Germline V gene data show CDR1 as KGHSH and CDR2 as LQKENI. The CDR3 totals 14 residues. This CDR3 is CASSPPNGYYGYTF. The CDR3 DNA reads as TGTGCCAGCTCACCACCCAACGGATACTATGGCTACACCTTC.

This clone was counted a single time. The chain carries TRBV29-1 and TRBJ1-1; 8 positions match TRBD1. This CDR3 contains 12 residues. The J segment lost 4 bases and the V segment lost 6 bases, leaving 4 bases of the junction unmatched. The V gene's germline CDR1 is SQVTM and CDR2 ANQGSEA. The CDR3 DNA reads TGCAGCGTCGACAGGGGTGGCACTGAAGCTTTCTTT. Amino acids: CSVDRGGTEAFF.

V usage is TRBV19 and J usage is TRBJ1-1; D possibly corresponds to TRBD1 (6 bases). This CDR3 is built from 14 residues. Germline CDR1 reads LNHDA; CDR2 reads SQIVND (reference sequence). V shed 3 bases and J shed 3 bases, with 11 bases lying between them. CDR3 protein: CASSISRGHTEAFF. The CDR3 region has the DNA TGTGCCAGTAGTATCTCCAGGGGCCACACTGAAGCTTTCTTT.

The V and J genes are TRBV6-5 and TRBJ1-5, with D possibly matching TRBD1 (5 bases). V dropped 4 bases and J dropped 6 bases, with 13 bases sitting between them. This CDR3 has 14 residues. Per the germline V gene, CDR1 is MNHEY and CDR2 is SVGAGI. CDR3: CASSLGEYGQPQHF. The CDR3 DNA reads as TGTGCCAGCAGTTTAGGGGAATACGGTCAGCCCCAGCATTTT.

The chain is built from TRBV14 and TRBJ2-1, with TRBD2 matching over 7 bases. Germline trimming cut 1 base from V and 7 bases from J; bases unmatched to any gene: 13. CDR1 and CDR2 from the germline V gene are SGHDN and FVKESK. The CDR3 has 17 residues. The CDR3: CASSQAPGRGLWNEQFF. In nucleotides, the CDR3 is TGTGCCAGCAGCCAAGCCCCGGGGAGGGGTTTGTGGAATGAGCAGTTCTTC.

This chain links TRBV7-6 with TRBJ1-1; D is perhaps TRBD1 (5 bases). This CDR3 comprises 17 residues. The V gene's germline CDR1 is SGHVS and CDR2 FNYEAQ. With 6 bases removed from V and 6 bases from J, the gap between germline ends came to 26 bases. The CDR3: CASSSSGDVAGWAEAFF. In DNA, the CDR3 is TGTGCCAGCAGTTCCAGTGGGGACGTAGCGGGTTGGGCTGAAGCTTTCTTT.

CDR3 in amino acids: CASTGTSGSGSYNEQFF. In nucleotides, the CDR3 is TGTGCCAGCACCGGGACTAGCGGGAGTGGATCCTACAATGAGCAGTTCTTC. V gene TRBV27 combines with J gene TRBJ2-1; 14 positions agree with TRBD2. Germline CDR1 MNHEY, CDR2 SMNVEV (reference sequence). The junction had 6 bases not matched to a gene; V was cut back by 7 bases and J by 1 base. The length of the CDR3 is 17 residues.

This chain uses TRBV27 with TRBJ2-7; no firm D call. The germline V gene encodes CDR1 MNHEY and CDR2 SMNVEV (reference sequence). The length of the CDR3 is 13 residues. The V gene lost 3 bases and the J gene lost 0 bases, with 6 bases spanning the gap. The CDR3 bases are TGTGCCAGCAGTTTCGCAGCCTCCTACGAGCAGTACTTC. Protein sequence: CASSFAASYEQYF.

The CDR3 region has the DNA TGTGCCAGCAGCTTGCCGGGACCCTTGGGCACTGAAGCTTTCTTT. Protein: CASSLPGPLGTEAFF. This chain connects TRBV7-8 to TRBJ1-1; a possible D gene is TRBD1 (5 bases). Trimming took off 3 bases at V and 4 bases at J, with 15 bases between the two ends. The germline gives CDR1 SGHVS, CDR2 FQNEAQ. The CDR3 is 15 residues long. Complete variable domain (other parts from reference TRBV7-8 and TRBJ1-1): GAGVSQSPRYKVAKRGQDVALRCDPISGHVSLFWYQQALGQGPEFLTYFQNEAQLDKSGLPSDRFFAERPEGSVSTLKIQRTQQEDSAVYLCASSLPGPLGTEAFFGQGTRLTVV.

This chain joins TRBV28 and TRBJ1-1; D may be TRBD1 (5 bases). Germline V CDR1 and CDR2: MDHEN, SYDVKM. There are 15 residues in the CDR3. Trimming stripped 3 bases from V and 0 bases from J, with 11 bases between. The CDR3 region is CASSFIWGMNTEAFF. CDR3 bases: TGTGCCAGCAGTTTTATTTGGGGGATGAACACTGAAGCTTTCTTT.

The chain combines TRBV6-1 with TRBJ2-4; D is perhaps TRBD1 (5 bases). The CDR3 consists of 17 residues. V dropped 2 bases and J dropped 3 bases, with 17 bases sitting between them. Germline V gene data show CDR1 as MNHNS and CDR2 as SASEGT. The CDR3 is CASSETYPGWSKNIQYF. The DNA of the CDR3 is TGTGCCAGCAGTGAAACCTATCCAGGGTGGAGCAAAAACATTCAGTACTTC.

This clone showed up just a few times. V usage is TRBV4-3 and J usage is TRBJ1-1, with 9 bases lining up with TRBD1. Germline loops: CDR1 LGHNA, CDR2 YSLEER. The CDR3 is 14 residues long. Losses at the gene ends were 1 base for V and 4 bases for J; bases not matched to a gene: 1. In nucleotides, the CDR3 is TGCGCCAGCAGCCAAGGGACAGGGGCCACTGAAGCTTTCTTT. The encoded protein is CASSQGTGATEAFF.

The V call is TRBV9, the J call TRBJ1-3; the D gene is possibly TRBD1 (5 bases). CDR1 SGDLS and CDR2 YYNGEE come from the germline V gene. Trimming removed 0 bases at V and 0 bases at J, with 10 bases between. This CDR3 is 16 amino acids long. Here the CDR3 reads CASSVGVGTSGNTIYF. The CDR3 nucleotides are TGTGCCAGCAGCGTAGGGGTGGGGACCTCTGGAAACACCATATATTTT.

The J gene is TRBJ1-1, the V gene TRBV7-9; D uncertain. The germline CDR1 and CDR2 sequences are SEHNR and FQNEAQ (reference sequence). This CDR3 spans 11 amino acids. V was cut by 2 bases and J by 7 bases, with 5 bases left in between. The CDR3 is CASSLFGEAFF. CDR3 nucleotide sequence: TGTGCCAGCAGCTTATTCGGTGAAGCTTTCTTT.

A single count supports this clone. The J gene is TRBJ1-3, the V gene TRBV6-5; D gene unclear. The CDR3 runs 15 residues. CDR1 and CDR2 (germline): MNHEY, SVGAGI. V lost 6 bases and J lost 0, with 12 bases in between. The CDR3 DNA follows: TGTGCCAGCAGCTATATACTCGGCTCTGGAAACACCATATATTTT. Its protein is CASSYILGSGNTIYF.

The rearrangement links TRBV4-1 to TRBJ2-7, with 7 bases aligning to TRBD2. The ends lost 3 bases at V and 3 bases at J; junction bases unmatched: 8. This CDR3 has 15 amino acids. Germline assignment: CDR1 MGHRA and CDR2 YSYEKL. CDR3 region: CASSHVGGYGYEQYF. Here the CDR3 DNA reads TGCGCCAGCAGCCACGTGGGGGGGTACGGCTACGAGCAGTACTTC.

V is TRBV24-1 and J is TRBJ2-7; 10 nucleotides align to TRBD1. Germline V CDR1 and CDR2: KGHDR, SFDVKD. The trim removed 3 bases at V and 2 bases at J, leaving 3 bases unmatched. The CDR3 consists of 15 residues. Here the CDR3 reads CATSDPGTGAYEQYF. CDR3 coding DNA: TGTGCCACCAGTGATCCCGGGACAGGGGCCTACGAGCAGTACTTC.

CDR3 bases: TGTGCCAGCAGCTCTCGGGATTACGAGCAGTACTTC. It yields the protein CASSSRDYEQYF. The chain employs TRBV9 and TRBJ2-7, with D possibly TRBD2 on 5 matching bases. The V end lost 4 bases, the J end lost 4 bases, and 9 bases lay between the germline ends. Per the germline V gene, CDR1 is SGDLS and CDR2 is YYNGEE. The CDR3 has 12 residues.

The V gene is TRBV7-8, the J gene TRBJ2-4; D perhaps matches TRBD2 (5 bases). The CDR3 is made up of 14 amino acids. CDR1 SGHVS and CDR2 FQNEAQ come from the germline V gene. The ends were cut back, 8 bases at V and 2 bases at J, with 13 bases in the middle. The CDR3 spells CASPPGRTKNIQYF. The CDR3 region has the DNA TGTGCCAGCCCGCCGGGGAGAACCAAAAACATTCAGTACTTC.